The 20 T cell receptor beta chains in this list originate from one sample, sequenced in a study of shared clonotypes between healthy human individuals. This table comes from immunoSEQ multiplex PCR, and its TCRdb copy is limited to in-frame clones, with some not included. Of roughly 700,000 clones listed, about 74% are singletons. The sequenced sample consisted of memory CD4+ T cells sorted from blood. The subset: CD45RA-negative fraction. The receptors shown here come from a woman younger than 45 in good health.

The chain links TRBV30 to TRBJ2-1, with unresolved D. V gave up 4 bases and J gave up 5 bases, with 6 bases separating them. CDR1 and CDR2 from the germline V gene are GTSNPN and SVGIG (reference sequence). The CDR3 length is 11 residues. CDR3 in amino acids: CAWTPNNEQFF. For the CDR3, the DNA is TGTGCCTGGACACCCAACAATGAGCAGTTCTTC.

Note on this clone: This same CDR3 is encoded by further DNA sequences in the sample. The chain is built from TRBV2 and TRBJ2-5; the D gene is possibly TRBD1 (6 bases). Germline CDR1 and CDR2: SNHLY and FYNNEI. The CDR3 is 14 residues long. Trimming cost V 3 bases and J 2 bases, with 10 bases left between them. The CDR3 loop reads CASSEGAGQETQYF. The CDR3 DNA reads TGTGCCAGCAGTGAGGGGGCGGGTCAAGAGACCCAGTACTTC.

This clone was observed a few times. This rearrangement joins TRBV30 to TRBJ2-7; D unresolved. The CDR3 sequence is 11 residues long. The ends were cut back, 4 bases at V and 3 bases at J, with 7 bases in the middle. Germline CDR1 and CDR2: GTSNPN and SVGIG (reference sequence). The CDR3 sequence: CAWISNYEQYF. CDR3 sequence (DNA): TGTGCCTGGATTAGCAACTACGAGCAGTACTTC. Looking up the rest from reference TRBV30 and TRBJ2-7 gives the full variable domain: SQTIHQWPATLVQPVGSPLSLECTVEGTSNPNLYWYRQAAGRGLQLLFYSVGIGQISSEVPQNLSASRPQDRQFILSSKKLLLSDSGFYLCAWISNYEQYFGPGTRLTVT.

The V call is TRBV25-1, the J call TRBJ2-7; D unresolved. V was trimmed by 1 base and J by 2 bases, leaving 6 bases between them. Germline V gene sequence: CDR1 MGHDK, CDR2 SYGVNS. The length of the CDR3 is 13 residues. This CDR3 is CASSEFGAYEQYF. CDR3 coding DNA: TGTGCCAGCAGTGAATTCGGCGCCTACGAGCAGTACTTC.

The chain joins TRBV7-8 to TRBJ2-1, with TRBD2 identical over 11 bases. The CDR3 is 18 residues long. Germline CDR1 and CDR2: SGHVS and FQNEAQ. Trimming cost V 2 bases and J 1 base; bases outside gene matches: 7. The CDR3 DNA is TGTGCCAGCAGCTTACCTAGGAGACTAGCGGGATCCTACAATGAGCAGTTCTTC. Translating gives CASSLPRRLAGSYNEQFF.

This chain joins TRBV11-3 and TRBJ2-2; D remains unclear. Germline V gives CDR1 SGHNT, CDR2 YENEEA. V lost 2 bases, J lost 7 bases, and 8 bases lay in between. The CDR3 loop spans 13 amino acids. CDR3 protein: CASSLMGYGELFF. In nucleotides, the CDR3 is TGTGCCAGCAGCTTAATGGGGTACGGGGAGCTGTTTTTT.

V gene TRBV6-1 combines with J gene TRBJ2-7; 11 bases line up with TRBD2. J was trimmed by 9 bases and V by 3 bases; bases with no gene match: 4. This CDR3 is built from 13 residues. Germline CDR1 and CDR2: MNHNS and SASEGT. This chain's CDR3 is CASSDGTSGLQYF. In nucleotides, the CDR3 is TGTGCCAGCAGTGATGGGACTAGCGGCCTGCAGTACTTC.

This rearrangement joins TRBV29-1 to TRBJ2-1; the D gene is possibly TRBD2 (6 bases). V gave up 6 bases and J gave up 3 bases, with 21 bases separating them. The CDR3 totals 16 residues. Per the germline V gene, CDR1 is SQVTM and CDR2 is ANQGSEA. CDR3 sequence reads: CSVRSGPERGYNEQFF. In nucleotides, the CDR3 is TGCAGCGTCCGTAGCGGTCCCGAAAGGGGCTACAATGAGCAGTTCTTC.

This chain links TRBV5-1 with TRBJ2-7; TRBD2 agrees at 12 bases. Germline V gene data show CDR1 as SGHRS and CDR2 as YFSETQ. With 0 bases clipped from V and 4 bases from J, the junction kept 8 bases outside the gene matches. CDR3 length: 17 residues. CDR3 sequence: CASSLELAGGSLYEQYF. Here the CDR3 DNA reads TGCGCCAGCAGCTTGGAACTAGCGGGAGGTTCGCTATACGAGCAGTACTTC.

This clone was counted between two and nine times. In DNA, the CDR3 is TGTGCCAGCACAGGACAGGGGGCCCCCTACGAGCAGTACTTC. Translating it yields CASTGQGAPYEQYF. The chain links TRBV7-8 to TRBJ2-7, with TRBD1 matching over 11 bases. The CDR3 spans 14 residues. Germline V gene lookup returns CDR1 SGHVS and CDR2 FQNEAQ. J was trimmed by 2 bases and V by 7 bases; bases with no gene match: 4.

The genes are TRBV11-1 and TRBJ1-2; D gene unclear. The germline V and J ends were trimmed by 3 bases and 6 bases, with 8 bases remaining between them. Germline CDR1 is SGHAT and CDR2 is FQDESV (reference sequence). This CDR3 is built from 12 residues. This chain's CDR3 is CASSFVEDGYTF. DNA for the CDR3: TGTGCCAGCAGCTTTGTGGAGGATGGCTACACCTTC. The full variable domain, in which reference TRBV11-1 and TRBJ1-2 provide the parts outside the CDR3, is EAEVAQSPRYKITEKSQAVAFWCDPISGHATLYWYRQILGQGPELLVQFQDESVVDDSQLPKDRFSAERLKGVDSTLKIQPAELGDSAMYLCASSFVEDGYTFGSGTRLTVV.

The chain employs TRBV30 and TRBJ2-1; 10 bases are shared with TRBD2. Germline-derived CDR1 and CDR2 are GTSNPN and SVGIG (reference sequence). The V segment lost 5 bases and the J segment 8 bases; nucleotides outside the gene matches: 9. The CDR3 runs to 14 residues. The CDR3 region has the DNA TGTGCCTGGGGAGCGGGACTAGCGACCTATGAGCAGTTCTTC. As protein: CAWGAGLATYEQFF.

This chain uses TRBV18 with TRBJ1-4, with a weak D call TRBD1 (5 bases). Germline V CDR1 and CDR2: KGHSH, LQKENI. Trimming removed 2 bases at V and 0 bases at J, with 7 bases between. The length of the CDR3 is 15 residues. The CDR3 DNA sequence: TGTGCCAGCTCACCAGTCAGGGCAACTAATGAAAAACTGTTTTTT. Translated: CASSPVRATNEKLFF.

The chain is built from TRBV5-6 and TRBJ2-3, with 11 bases matching TRBD2. In germline, CDR1 is SGHDT, CDR2 YYEEEE. J gave up 4 bases and V 0 bases, and 4 bases lay outside the gene matches. This CDR3 contains 16 residues. In DNA, the CDR3 is TGTGCCAGCAGCTTGGGGACTAGCGGGTCATCAGATACGCAGTATTTT. Translation gives CASSLGTSGSSDTQYF.

J is TRBJ2-1 and V is TRBV7-3, with D hard to call. Trimming cost V 6 bases and J 6 bases, with 12 bases left between them. Germline V lookup: CDR1 SGHTA, CDR2 FQGTGA. The CDR3 length is 13 residues. This chain's CDR3 is CASRYGIANEQFF. In DNA form, the CDR3 reads TGTGCCAGCAGATATGGGATCGCCAATGAGCAGTTCTTC.

This clone was picked up a small number of times. The V and J genes are TRBV29-1 and TRBJ1-5; D not certain. Germline V CDR1 and CDR2: SQVTM, ANQGSEA. The CDR3 covers 14 residues. V was shortened by 4 bases and J by 1 base, with 11 bases between the two germline ends. This CDR3 reads CSVAVGGSNQPQHF. The CDR3 DNA follows: TGCAGCGTTGCTGTGGGTGGGAGCAATCAGCCCCAGCATTTT.

With regard to this clone: This specimen includes other DNA sequences encoding the same CDR3. This sequence joins TRBV15 and TRBJ1-5; 8 bases align to TRBD1. Per germline, CDR1 LNHNV and CDR2 YYDKDF (reference sequence). The CDR3 spans 15 residues. Trimming at V came to 0 bases and at J to 3 bases, leaving 1 base not matched to a gene. The CDR3 DNA reads as TGTGCCACCAGCAGAGACAGGGGGCCCAATCAGCCCCAGCATTTT. This encodes CATSRDRGPNQPQHF.

This clone was detected only a few times. The chain couples TRBV6-6 to TRBJ2-7; unclear D gene. Germline V gives CDR1 MNHNY, CDR2 SVGAGI (reference sequence). V lost 2 bases and J lost 3, with 5 bases in between. This CDR3 is built from 12 residues. The DNA of the CDR3 is TGTGCCAGCAGTTACGACGGCTACGAGCAGTACTTC. Translated: CASSYDGYEQYF.

The V gene is TRBV4-1, the J gene TRBJ2-3, with 8 bases identical to TRBD2. The V and J ends lost 0 bases and 5 bases, in that order; junction bases with no gene match: 10. Germline CDR1 and CDR2: MGHRA and YSYEKL. The CDR3 covers 17 residues. CDR3 sequence (DNA): TGCGCCAGCAGCCAAGATCTTGAGCGGGAGCATAAAGATACGCAGTATTTT. Encoded protein: CASSQDLEREHKDTQYF.

J is TRBJ1-1 and V is TRBV10-2; D gene uncertain. The CDR3 totals 11 residues. The germline CDR1 and CDR2 sequences are WSHSY and SAAADI. The V and J ends lost 3 bases and 6 bases respectively, with 5 bases between them. In DNA form, the CDR3 reads TGCGCCAGCAGTGATTTTGCTGAAGCTTTCTTT. Its protein product is CASSDFAEAFF.